The TCR beta chain under discussion was sequenced for a study of monozygotic twins with inflammatory bowel disease. The CDR3 loop spans 15 amino acids. CDR1 is SGHNT and CDR2 is YYREEE in the germline V gene (reference sequence). TCRdb reworked the 5' RACE reads into one entry per CDR3 protein, no DNA. The sample includes about 140,000 distinct CDR3 sequences. This rearrangement joins TRBV5-4 to TRBJ1-1; TCRdb selects TRBD1, and the lack of DNA leaves this call unchecked. The sequenced sample consisted of blood. The TCR originated in a human donor with ulcerative colitis or Crohn's disease, or a healthy co-twin of an affected twin (not recorded which). This chain's CDR3 is CASSPTGTVNTEAFF. Full variable domain (remainder filled in from reference TRBV5-4 and TRBJ1-1): ETGVTQSPTHLIKTRGQQVTLRCSSQSGHNTVSWYQQALGQGPQFIFQYYREEENGRGNFPPRFSGLQFPNYSSELNVNALELDDSALYLCASSPTGTVNTEAFFGQGTRLTVV.